This entry is about one TCR beta chain. Its antigen remains unknown. Here immunoSEQ multiplex PCR was the method, and the copy in TCRdb shows in-frame clones only, minus some. Of approximately 150,000 clones listed, 91% are singletons. There are 16 residues in the CDR3. Germline V gives CDR1 LGHDT, CDR2 YNNKEL (reference sequence). Germline trimming cut 3 bases from V and 5 bases from J; bases unmatched to any gene: 5. These data originate in a study of T cell responses to AZD1222 COVID-19 vaccine. Findings and caveats of the study: At 160-218 and 743-854, vaccine-associated CD4 TCRs were dominant, and they spanned spike. Breadth and depth of Spike-specific TCRs rose after two AZD1222 doses. Donor demographics were predominantly white British with a female majority; clonal diversity may be underestimated. Targets within unmutated variant regions were reportedly found for nearly half of spike-specific TCRs.

The V gene is TRBV3-1 (or the pseudogene TRBV3-2), the J gene TRBJ2-1; 12 positions agree with TRBD2. The sample consisted of peripheral blood, taken 28 days after the second dose of the MenACWY control vaccine. The receptor comes from an adult who received the MenACWY meningococcal vaccine as a control. The CDR3 sequence is CASSQTSGGNNNEQFF. DNA for the CDR3: TGTGCCAGCAGCCAGACTAGCGGGGGAAATAACAATGAGCAGTTCTTC.